This T cell receptor beta chain was captured by sequencing in a study of regulatory T cells in long-lasting Graves disease. Whole-study results and caveats: Exclusively peripheral blood, rather than thyroid tissue, was studied. For persistent Graves' patients, TCR diversity was lower than for newly diagnosed ones. Persistent disease preferred TRBV28, TRBJ1-2 and TRBJ2-5.

Remarks on this clonotype: Its antigen remains unidentified.

Time point given: persistent/refractory GD, antithyroid drugs over 5 years with positive TRAb. PBMCs provided the RNA from which the TCR library was made. CDR1 and CDR2 (germline): SGDLS, YYNGEE. The V end was cut by 0 bases, the J end by 4 bases, with 13 bases between. The CDR3 covers 15 residues. CDR3-region Arm-PCR and iRepertoire HTBI primers produced the TCR beta libraries. TCRdb fed the multiplex PCR reads into MiXCR, producing one record per CDR3 protein. The repertoire holds 360,000 or so distinct CDR3 sequences, roughly 25% seen once, with 25% to 30% in the top ten. The receptor comes from a woman aged 40 to 55 with Graves disease. The sequenced sample was peripheral blood mononuclear cells (PBMCs), obtained when the disease was refractory, from a patient treated with antithyroid drugs. This sequence joins TRBV9 and TRBJ1-1, with a tentative D call TRBD1 (6 bases). The CDR3 nucleotides are TGTGCCAGCAGCGTAGTCGGGGGGCCGGGCACTGAAGCTTTCTTT. Translated: CASSVVGGPGTEAFF.